This TCR beta chain was captured in a study of cytomegalovirus exposure and HLA in healthy donors. Per germline, CDR1 MDHEN and CDR2 SYDVKM. V lost 2 bases, J lost 4 bases, and 8 bases lay in between. This CDR3 spans 13 amino acids. Study-wide findings and caveats: Judged likely to be a sequencing artifact was a cluster of highly shared sequence variants.

As for this clone: The antigen remains undetermined.

The primer mix had 60 Vbeta and 13 Jbeta primers. The protocol was immunoSEQ multiplex PCR, while the TCRdb copy is restricted to in-frame clones and leaves out a portion. The sample holds some 130,000 clones, 66% seen once. The specimen was PBMCs. The chain carries TRBV28 and TRBJ1-1; weak D call: TRBD1 (5 bases). This sequence was found in a human donor in good health. The CDR3 here is CASSLPGPTEAFF. As DNA, the CDR3 is TGTGCCAGCAGTTTACCAGGGCCCACTGAAGCTTTCTTT.